This T cell receptor (beta chain) was retrieved from a study of cytomegalovirus exposure and HLA in healthy donors. The CDR3 sequence is 17 residues long. V shed 5 bases and J 6 bases; nucleotides not matched to a gene: 12. The V gene's germline CDR1 is SEHNR and CDR2 FQNEAQ (reference sequence). The repertoire was sequenced with immunoSEQ multiplex PCR; TCRdb's copy has only in-frame clones and lacks some. The sample yields 130,000 or so clones, roughly nine tenths seen once. The receptor comes from a woman aged 18-29 years in good health and CMV-seronegative. The chain couples TRBV7-9 to TRBJ2-2, with 10 bases identical to TRBD1. The material sequenced was PBMCs. The CDR3 sequence: CASSTTGTGVIAGELFF. The CDR3 nucleotides are TGTGCCAGCAGCACGACCGGGACAGGGGTTATTGCCGGGGAGCTGTTTTTT.